Detailed here is one T cell receptor (beta chain). This sample stems from a study of blood T cell repertoires in COVID-19. Study background: PBMCs, B-cell-depleted T cells, or T cells were the source of the cDNA or gDNA that made up the material.

Germline V CDR1 and CDR2: GTSNPN, SVGIG (reference sequence). The CDR3 totals 15 residues. The V end lost 0 bases, the J end lost 3 bases, and 12 bases lay between the germline ends. Generated by immunoSEQ multiplex PCR, the TCRdb table keeps only in-frame clones and is missing some. The sample has approximately 270,000 clones; over 85% are singletons. The sample comprised PBMCs or T cells enriched from blood (not recorded which). The origin of this receptor is a woman between 55 and 75 years old who had recovered from COVID-19. The rearrangement joins TRBV30 to TRBJ2-1; D possibly corresponds to TRBD2 (6 bases). CDR3 sequence reads: CAWSVVGGYYNEQFF. CDR3 DNA: TGTGCCTGGAGTGTAGTCGGGGGATACTACAATGAGCAGTTCTTC.